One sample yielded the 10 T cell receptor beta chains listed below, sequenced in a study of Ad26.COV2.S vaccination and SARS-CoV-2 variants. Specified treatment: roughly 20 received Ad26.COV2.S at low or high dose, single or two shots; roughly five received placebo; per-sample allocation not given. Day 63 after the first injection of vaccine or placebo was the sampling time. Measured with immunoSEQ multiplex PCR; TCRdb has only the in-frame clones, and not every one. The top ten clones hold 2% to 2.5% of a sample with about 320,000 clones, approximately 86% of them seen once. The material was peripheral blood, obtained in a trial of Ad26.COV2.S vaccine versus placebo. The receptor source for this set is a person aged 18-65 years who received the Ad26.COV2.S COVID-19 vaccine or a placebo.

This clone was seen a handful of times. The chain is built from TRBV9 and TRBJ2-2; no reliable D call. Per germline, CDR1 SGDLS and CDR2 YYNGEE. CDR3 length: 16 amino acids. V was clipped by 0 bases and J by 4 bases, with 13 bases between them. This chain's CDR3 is CASSVGHMPRTGELFF. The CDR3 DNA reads TGTGCCAGCAGCGTAGGGCACATGCCCCGCACCGGGGAGCTGTTTTTT. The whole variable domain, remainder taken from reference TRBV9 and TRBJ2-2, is DSGVTQTPKHLITATGQRVTLRCSPRSGDLSVYWYQQSLDQGLQFLIQYYNGEERAKGNILERFSAQQFPDLHSELNLSSLELGDSALYFCASSVGHMPRTGELFFGEGSRLTVL.

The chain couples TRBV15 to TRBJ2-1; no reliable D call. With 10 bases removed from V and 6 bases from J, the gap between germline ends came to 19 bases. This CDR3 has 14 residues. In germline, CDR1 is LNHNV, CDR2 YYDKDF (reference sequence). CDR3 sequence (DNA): TGTGCCATCCCTCGAGCGCCCGAAACCAATGAGCAGTTCTTC. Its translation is CAIPRAPETNEQFF.

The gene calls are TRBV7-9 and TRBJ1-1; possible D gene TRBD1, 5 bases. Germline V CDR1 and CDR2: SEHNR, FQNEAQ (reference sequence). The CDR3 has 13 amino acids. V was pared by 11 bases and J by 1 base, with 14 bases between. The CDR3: CAFRQGENTEAFF. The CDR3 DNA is TGTGCCTTCCGCCAGGGTGAGAACACTGAAGCTTTCTTT.

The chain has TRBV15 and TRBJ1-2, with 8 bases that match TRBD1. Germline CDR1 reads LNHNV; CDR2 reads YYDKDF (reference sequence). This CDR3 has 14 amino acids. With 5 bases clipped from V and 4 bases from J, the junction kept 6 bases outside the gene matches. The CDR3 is CATSAQGAGYGYTF. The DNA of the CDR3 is TGTGCCACCAGCGCCCAGGGGGCGGGCTATGGCTACACCTTC.

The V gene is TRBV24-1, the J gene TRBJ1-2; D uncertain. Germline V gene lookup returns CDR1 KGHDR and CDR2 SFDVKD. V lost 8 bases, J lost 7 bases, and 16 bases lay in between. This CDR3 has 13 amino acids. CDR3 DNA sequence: TGTGCCACCAAAGATGGAGGACTTGGTGGCTACACCTTC. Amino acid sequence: CATKDGGLGGYTF.

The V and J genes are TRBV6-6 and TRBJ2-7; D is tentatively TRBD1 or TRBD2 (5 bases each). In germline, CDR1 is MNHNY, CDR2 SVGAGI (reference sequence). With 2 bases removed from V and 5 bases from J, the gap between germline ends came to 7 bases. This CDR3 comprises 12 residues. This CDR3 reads CASSYRGNEQYF. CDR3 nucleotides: TGTGCCAGCAGTTACCGGGGCAACGAGCAGTACTTC.

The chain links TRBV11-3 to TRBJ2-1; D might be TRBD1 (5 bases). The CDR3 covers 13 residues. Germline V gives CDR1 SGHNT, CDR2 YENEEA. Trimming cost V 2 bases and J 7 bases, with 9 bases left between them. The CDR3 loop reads CASSLHQGNEQFF. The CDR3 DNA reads TGTGCCAGCAGCTTACATCAGGGAAATGAGCAGTTCTTC.

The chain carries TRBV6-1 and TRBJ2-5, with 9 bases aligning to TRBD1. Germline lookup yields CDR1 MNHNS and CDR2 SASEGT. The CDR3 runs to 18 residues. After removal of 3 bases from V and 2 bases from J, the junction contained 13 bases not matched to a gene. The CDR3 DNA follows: TGTGCCAGCAGTGACCTACAGGGGGCCAGACCCCTACAAGAGACCCAGTACTTC. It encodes CASSDLQGARPLQETQYF.

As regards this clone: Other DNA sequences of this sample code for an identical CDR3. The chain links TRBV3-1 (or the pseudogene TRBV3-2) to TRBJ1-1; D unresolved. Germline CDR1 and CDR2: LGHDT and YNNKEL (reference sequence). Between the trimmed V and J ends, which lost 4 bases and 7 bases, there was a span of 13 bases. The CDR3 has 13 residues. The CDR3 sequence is CASSPFGVGEAFF. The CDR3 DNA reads TGTGCCAGCAGCCCCTTCGGGGTTGGTGAAGCTTTCTTT.

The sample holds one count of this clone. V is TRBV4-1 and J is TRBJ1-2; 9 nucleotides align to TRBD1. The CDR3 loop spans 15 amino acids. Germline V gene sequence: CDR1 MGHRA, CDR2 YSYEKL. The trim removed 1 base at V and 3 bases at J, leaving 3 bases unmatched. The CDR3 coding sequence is TGCGCCAGCAGCCAAGTCGGACAGGGGCACTATGGCTACACCTTC. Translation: CASSQVGQGHYGYTF.